These 12 T cell receptor beta chains share one sample of origin, sequenced in a study of T cell changes during pregnancy in multiple sclerosis. Measured with immunoSEQ multiplex PCR; TCRdb has only the in-frame clones, and not every one. This sample yields 43,000 or so clones, of which roughly 89% are seen a single time; 1.9% belongs to the top ten. The sequences come from peripheral blood, collected in the first trimester of pregnancy. These receptors originate from a female donor with multiple sclerosis, enrolled in a pregnancy study.

The chain couples TRBV7-2 to TRBJ2-7, with a possible D match to TRBD1 (6 bases). The CDR3 totals 14 residues. The germline gives CDR1 SGHTA, CDR2 FQGNSA. The V end lost 7 bases, the J end lost 2 bases, and 15 bases lay between the germline ends. CDR3: CASTTRQAPYEQYF. CDR3 bases: TGTGCCAGCACCACCCGACAGGCCCCCTACGAGCAGTACTTC.

In its sample, this clone was seen once. The rearrangement links TRBV18 to TRBJ2-5, with 15 positions matching TRBD2. The J segment lost 4 bases and the V segment lost 2 bases, leaving 2 bases of the junction unmatched. Germline CDR1 and CDR2: KGHSH and LQKENI. CDR3 length: 16 amino acids. The CDR3 loop reads CASSPMGLAGGETQYF. The CDR3 coding sequence is TGTGCCAGCTCACCAATGGGACTAGCGGGGGGAGAGACCCAGTACTTC.

This clone turned up a few times. The rearrangement links TRBV5-4 to TRBJ2-3, with TRBD2 identical over 10 bases. The CDR3 totals 16 residues. CDR1 and CDR2 from the germline V gene are SGHNT and YYREEE (reference sequence). V lost 4 bases and J lost 0; bases outside the gene matches: 5. CDR3 DNA: TGTGCCAGCAGCCCTACTAGCGGGGATAGCACAGATACGCAGTATTTT. It specifies CASSPTSGDSTDTQYF.

This chain links TRBV4-1 with TRBJ2-3; 15 positions agree with TRBD2. CDR1 is MGHRA and CDR2 is YSYEKL in the germline V gene. This CDR3 spans 20 amino acids. Trimming cost V 0 bases and J 0 bases; bases outside gene matches: 7. The CDR3 reads CASSQDGGTSGGTSTDTQYF. CDR3 nucleotides: TGCGCCAGCAGCCAAGATGGGGGGACTAGCGGGGGGACTAGCACAGATACGCAGTATTTT.

The chain carries TRBV9 and TRBJ1-2; 9 bases fit TRBD1. CDR1 SGDLS and CDR2 YYNGEE come from the germline V gene. The CDR3 runs to 14 residues. This CDR3 is CPIGGTGRKYGYTF. DNA of the CDR3: TGTCCCATAGGAGGGACAGGGAGGAAGTATGGCTACACCTTC. Full variable domain (missing parts from reference TRBV9 and TRBJ1-2): DSGVTQTPKHLITATGQRVTLRCSPRSGDLSVYWYQQSLDQGLQFLIQYYNGEERAKGNILERFSAQQFPDLHSELNLSSLELGDSALYFCPIGGTGRKYGYTFGSGTRLTVV.

This clone was recorded a few times. The V call is TRBV14, the J call TRBJ1-2, with TRBD1 as a possible D gene (5 bases). Between the trimmed V and J ends, which lost 1 base and 3 bases, there was a span of 21 bases. This CDR3 region has 18 residues. Germline V gene data show CDR1 as SGHDN and CDR2 as FVKESK. The CDR3 DNA sequence: TGTGCCAGCAGCCAAGGATGGAGGGGAATGACTCTTTACTATGGCTACACCTTC. Its protein is CASSQGWRGMTLYYGYTF.

The chain recombines TRBV13 with TRBJ2-7; 9 bases agree with TRBD1. The CDR3 consists of 14 residues. CDR1 and CDR2 (germline): PRHDT, FYEKMQ (reference sequence). V dropped 5 bases and J dropped 2; count of bases not matched to a gene: 4. The CDR3 region is CASSKTGGPYEQYF. The CDR3 bases are TGTGCCAGCAGCAAAACAGGGGGCCCCTACGAGCAGTACTTC.

Comments on this clone: Germline and junction disagree at one end, which may indicate a read error. V usage is TRBV28 and J usage is TRBJ2-1, with 12 bases lining up with TRBD2. CDR3 length: 14 amino acids. Germline V CDR1 and CDR2: MDHEN, SYDVKM. As DNA, the CDR3 is TGTGCCAGCAGTGTCCTAGCGGGGGGGCAAGATTCGATCTTC. Protein: CASSVLAGGQDSIF.

V and J are TRBV7-2 and TRBJ2-6; D is perhaps TRBD1 (6 bases). In germline, CDR1 is SGHTA, CDR2 FQGNSA. V was cut by 1 base and J by 2 bases, with 12 bases left in between. This CDR3 region has 17 residues. CDR3 bases: TGTGCCAGCAGCTTAGTTTCAGGGGCAGCTGGGGCCAACGTCCTGACTTTC. As protein: CASSLVSGAAGANVLTF.

This clone was observed once. The J gene is TRBJ1-5, the V gene TRBV12-2. TRBV12-2 is termed a pseudogene. This CDR3 comprises 13 residues. DNA of the CDR3: TGTGCAAGTTGGGAGGGAGACAATCAGCCCCAGCATTTT. Its protein product is CASWEGDNQPQHF.

The chain recombines TRBV5-1 with TRBJ1-2; D is perhaps TRBD1 (6 bases). Trimming stripped 0 bases from V and 6 bases from J, with 15 bases between. The CDR3 is 15 amino acids. CDR1 is SGHRS, CDR2 YFSETQ, per germline. The CDR3 DNA reads as TGCGCCAGCAGCTTGGGTATTGGGGGCGCGGATGGCTACACCTTC. Protein sequence: CASSLGIGGADGYTF.

The gene calls are TRBV7-3 and TRBJ2-2, with no clear D. V lost 2 bases, J lost 6 bases, and 13 bases lay in between. Germline V gene sequence: CDR1 SGHTA, CDR2 FQGTGA. CDR3 length equals 15 residues. As DNA, the CDR3 is TGTGCCAGCAGCTTATATCACCGCCCGGCCGGGGAGCTGTTTTTT. This translates into CASSLYHRPAGELFF.